Each of the 13 T cell receptor beta chains below was sequenced from the same sample in a study of blood T cell repertoires in COVID-19. Method: immunoSEQ multiplex PCR; TCRdb's copy keeps in-frame clones and lacks some. This table holds about 400,000 clones, 88% found once. Sequenced: PBMCs or T cells enriched from blood (not recorded which). These receptors originate from a woman in her thirties or forties with acute COVID-19.

V is TRBV20-1 and J is TRBJ2-4; possibly TRBD1 for D (6 bases). Germline lookup yields CDR1 DFQATT and CDR2 SNEGSKA (reference sequence). The CDR3 extends over 16 amino acids. V lost 3 bases, J lost 1 base, and 16 bases lay in between. Here the CDR3 reads CSASETTGMAKNIQYF. The CDR3 DNA follows: TGCAGTGCTAGTGAAACTACAGGGATGGCCAAAAACATTCAGTACTTC.

The chain links TRBV10-3 to TRBJ1-6, with D possibly matching TRBD1 (5 bases). The V end lost 0 bases, the J end lost 7 bases, and 10 bases lay between the germline ends. CDR1 and CDR2 (germline): ENHRY, SYGVKD. The CDR3 loop spans 15 amino acids. Here the CDR3 reads CAISESQGGNSPLHF. In DNA form, the CDR3 reads TGTGCCATCAGTGAGTCCCAGGGTGGCAATTCACCCCTCCACTTT.

V usage is TRBV7-8 and J usage is TRBJ2-7, with 9 bases matching TRBD1. Per the germline V gene, CDR1 is SGHVS and CDR2 is FQNEAQ. This CDR3 is built from 15 residues. Trimming cost V 5 bases and J 1 base; bases outside gene matches: 6. CDR3 sequence (DNA): TGTGCCAGCAGCACTGGGACAGGGTCGTCCTACGAGCAGTACTTC. This codes for CASSTGTGSSYEQYF.

The chain has TRBV18 and TRBJ1-1; D is uncertain. The germline V gene has CDR1 KGHSH and CDR2 LQKENI. The CDR3 runs to 12 residues. Trimming removed 1 base at V and 5 bases at J, with 5 bases between. The CDR3 coding sequence is TGTGCCAGCTCACCACGAGAGACTGAAGCTTTCTTT. This translates into CASSPRETEAFF.

The rearrangement uses TRBV2 and TRBJ1-1; D call uncertain. Germline loops: CDR1 SNHLY, CDR2 FYNNEI. The germline V and J ends were trimmed by 10 bases and 6 bases, with 12 bases remaining between them. The CDR3 is 11 residues long. Here the CDR3 reads CATSQVAEAFF. The CDR3 nucleotides read TGTGCCACCAGCCAGGTAGCTGAAGCTTTCTTT.

CDR3 coding DNA: TGTGCCAGCAGCATGACAGGGGGTGAAGCTTTCTTT. This sequence encodes CASSMTGGEAFF. The rearrangement uses TRBV7-9 and TRBJ1-1; 9 bases line up with TRBD1. Trimming took 5 bases from V and 7 from J; bases not matched to a gene: 2. In germline, CDR1 is SEHNR, CDR2 FQNEAQ (reference sequence). There are 12 residues in the CDR3.

In this sample, this clone turned up once. The J gene is TRBJ1-1, the V gene TRBV3-1 (or the pseudogene TRBV3-2); D may be TRBD1 (6 bases). The CDR3 totals 18 residues. Germline V gene sequence: CDR1 LGHDT, CDR2 YNNKEL (reference sequence). The ends were cut back, 5 bases at V and 0 bases at J, with 22 bases in the middle. CDR3 region: CASSESPWGTYVNTEAFF. In DNA, the CDR3 is TGTGCCAGCAGCGAATCCCCCTGGGGGACATATGTGAACACTGAAGCTTTCTTT.

The chain is built from TRBV6-1 and TRBJ1-2; TRBD1 aligns across 8 bases. This CDR3 contains 15 residues. The junction had 7 bases not matched to a gene; V was cut back by 2 bases and J by 5 bases. CDR1 is MNHNS, CDR2 SASEGT, per germline. CDR3 region: CASSEIGDRYYGYTF. The CDR3, as DNA: TGTGCCAGCAGTGAAATAGGGGACAGGTATTATGGCTACACCTTC.

CDR3 loop: CAWRDRGIDEQFF. CDR3 DNA: TGTGCCTGGCGGGACAGGGGGATCGATGAGCAGTTCTTC. The chain uses TRBV2 and TRBJ2-1, with 11 bases that match TRBD1. Losses at the gene ends were 11 bases for V and 8 bases for J; bases not matched to a gene: 8. Germline lookup yields CDR1 SNHLY and CDR2 FYNNEI. The CDR3 has 13 amino acids.

The gene calls are TRBV7-9 and TRBJ1-2, with no clear D. The CDR3 runs to 14 residues. Germline CDR1 is SEHNR and CDR2 is FQNEAQ (reference sequence). V was shortened by 2 bases and J by 0 bases, with 7 bases between the two germline ends. CDR3: CASSLSQPNYGYTF. Here the CDR3 DNA reads TGTGCCAGCAGCTTATCACAGCCTAACTATGGCTACACCTTC. The full variable domain, completed using reference TRBV7-9 and TRBJ1-2, is DTGVSQNPRHKITKRGQNVTFRCDPISEHNRLYWYRQTLGQGPEFLTYFQNEAQLEKSRLLSDRFSAERPKGSFSTLEIQRTEQGDSAMYLCASSLSQPNYGYTFGSGTRLTVV.

This chain uses TRBV2 with TRBJ1-2; 7 bases are a match to TRBD1. This CDR3 contains 13 residues. The junction had 5 bases not matched to a gene; V was cut back by 7 bases and J by 3 bases. In germline, CDR1 is SNHLY, CDR2 FYNNEI. The chain's CDR3 is CASTLQGDYGYTF. In DNA form, the CDR3 reads TGTGCCAGCACACTGCAGGGGGACTATGGCTACACCTTC.

The chain combines TRBV12-3 or TRBV12-4 with TRBJ2-1; D unresolved. V was shortened by 3 bases and J by 7 bases, with 10 bases between the two germline ends. The CDR3 has 13 amino acids. The CDR3 DNA reads TGTGCCAGCAGTTTTTTAGTGAAAAATGAGCAGTTCTTC. This gives the protein CASSFLVKNEQFF.

V and J are TRBV6-5 and TRBJ1-5; 7 bases align to TRBD1. The V and J ends lost 6 bases and 7 bases, in that order; junction bases with no gene match: 6. The CDR3 loop spans 13 amino acids. Germline assignment: CDR1 MNHEY and CDR2 SVGAGI. CDR3 nucleotides: TGTGCCAGCAGCAGACAGGGCCCCCAGCCCCAGCATTTT. It is translated as CASSRQGPQPQHF.